The present TCR beta chain was sequenced within a study of T cell responses to AZD1222 COVID-19 vaccine (dated by TCRdb to about 2021). The study in broad terms: A total of 230 or so trial participants underwent TCR sequencing, of whom nearly 210 received two doses of AZD1222 and about 25 received two doses of the MenACWY control vaccine. Trial participants were enrolled into age subgroups of 18-55, 56-69 and 70-plus years, which contained approximately 150, 30 and 60 TCR-sequenced participants, respectively.

The CDR3 regions of human TCRbeta chains were subjected to immunosequencing. In the paper's pipeline: TCRs in the repertoires were compared against a reference library of SARS-CoV-2-specific TCRs that had been generated with the MIRA antigen-specificity platform. Breadth was defined as the fraction of unique TCRs that were SARS-CoV-2-associated. Depth was defined as the fraction of total T cells that were SARS-CoV-2-associated. Each spike-specific TCR was assigned to its reactive spike region and to a CD4 or CD8 class using the MIRA data. Log10-transformed breadth and depth values were compared by one-way ANOVA with Sidak's multiple comparisons tests. TCRdb provides this immuneACCESS table in a form limited to in-frame rearrangements. Some clones are lacking; in checked studies, under half of them reflect an unresolved V gene, and why the rest are absent is not known. That table gives V, J and clone size, and the DNA gave D and trimming. Present in this sample are 150,000 or so clones, 91% of which were seen just once. Clones ranked in the top ten supply 3% to 4% of the sample.

As to this clone: Its antigen remains undetermined. Base qualities are not at hand, and no much larger clone is one base apart.

Interpreted using the paper, the time point label stands for: about 28 days (+/-7) after the second vaccine dose. AZD1222 recipients given second doses at about 4 weeks or at about 12 weeks were pooled, since spike-specific TCR depth and breadth were not found to differ between the two schedules. Vaccinee samples were obtained from the UK trials COV001 and COV002, which included a single-blind randomized controlled phase 2/3 trial of AZD1222 (ChAdOx1 nCoV-19) in healthy adults. For TCRbeta chain sequencing, PBMC samples were collected from trial participants at day 0 and at day 28 after the second dose. General findings and caveats noted by the study authors: A significant rise in spike-specific TCR breadth and depth was observed after two AZD1222 doses relative to day 0 and relative to MenACWY recipients. Reportedly, almost half of the unique spike-specific TCRs recognized epitopes lying outside the regions that are mutated in the B.1.351 and B.1.1.7 variants. Only five to seven AZD1222 recipients were SARS-CoV-2 seropositive at baseline, limiting conclusions about previously exposed vaccinees. No day 14 peak-response samples were available, so repertoires were characterized only after the peak T cell response. Vaccine-associated CD4 TCRs spanned the whole spike protein, with dominant responses in regions 160-218 and 743-854. Participants were mostly white British and included more females than males, and it was suggested by the authors that clonal diversity may have been underestimated. In the small 56-69-year group, the increase in depth fell short of significance, most likely because of low power.

V loses 3 bases at its end and J loses 5 bases; junction bases beyond the gene matches: 11. From cysteine to phenylalanine, the CDR3 is 16 amino acids long. Only the CDR3 DNA is retained, 48 bases long and in frame from the first base. The CDR1 and CDR2 encoded by the germline V gene are KGHSH and LQKENI. Recombination joined TRBV18 with TRBJ2-7; a stretch of 9 junction bases matches TRBD1. The sequence was collected from an adult who received the AZD1222 COVID-19 vaccine. The source was peripheral blood, collected 28 days after the second AZD1222 dose. The CDR3 sequence is CASSPQVPGTGHEQYF. The sequence in DNA is TGTGCCAGCTCACCCCAAGTCCCCGGGACAGGGCACGAGCAGTACTTC.